This TCR beta chain was recorded in a study of post-analysis software for immune sequencing data. The sample holds a few counts of this clonotype. As yet, its antigen is unknown. The V and J ends lost 4 bases and 2 bases, in that order; junction bases with no gene match: 1. CDR3 size: 14 residues. CDR1 and CDR2 from the germline V gene are WSHSY and SAAADI. Whole-study findings and limits: Several TRBV segments (TRBV5-6, TRBV5-1 and TRBV20-1 among them) occurred more frequently in patients than in controls. Same-batch preparations were strongly co-clustered by F measure. Versus controls, multiple sclerosis patients showed significantly lower diversity (normalized Chao1).

Unique molecular identifiers tagged the TCR beta cDNA libraries. TCRdb independently ran MiXCR on the PCR reads; one entry per CDR3 protein. The table has roughly 700,000 distinct CDR3 sequences, 25% to 30% seen once. The chain couples TRBV10-2 to TRBJ1-5, with 8 positions matching TRBD1. Sequencing was done on a sample of blood. This receptor was taken from a girl between 10 and 17 years old with multiple sclerosis. The CDR3 is CASSATGGNQPQHF. CDR3 bases: TGCGCCAGCAGTGCGACAGGGGGCAATCAGCCCCAGCATTTT.